This TCR beta chain appears in the sequencing data of a study of Ad26.COV2.S vaccination and SARS-CoV-2 variants. Study information: The donor participated in the COV1001 trial, in its Ad26.COV2.S arm. Dosing was one shot or two shots 56 days apart. The study, taken as a whole, reports: People given the vaccine had a wider spike-specific TCR breadth than placebo recipients did.

Looked up from germline, CDR1 is SEHNR and CDR2 is FQNEAQ (reference sequence). This CDR3 region has 15 residues. The germline V and J ends were trimmed by 1 base and 6 bases, with 14 bases remaining between them. Documented treatment: some 19 received Ad26.COV2.S at low or high dose, single or two shots; a few received placebo; per-sample allocation not given. Sampling took place 63 days after the first vaccine or placebo injection. The table came from immunoSEQ multiplex PCR; TCRdb's copy has only in-frame clones and leaves some out. The sample comprises around 320,000 clones, around 86% of which are singletons, and approximately 3.6% rests with the top ten. Regarding this clone: Its antigen is unknown.

This chain connects TRBV7-9 to TRBJ2-3; maybe TRBD2 (6 bases). The source material was peripheral blood, sampled in a trial of Ad26.COV2.S vaccine versus placebo. The sequence came from a person between 18 and 60 years old who received the Ad26.COV2.S COVID-19 vaccine or a placebo. Here the CDR3 DNA reads TGTGCCAGCAGCTTAGGGGGCCGCGGGGCTGATACGCAGTATTTT. Translated: CASSLGGRGADTQYF.